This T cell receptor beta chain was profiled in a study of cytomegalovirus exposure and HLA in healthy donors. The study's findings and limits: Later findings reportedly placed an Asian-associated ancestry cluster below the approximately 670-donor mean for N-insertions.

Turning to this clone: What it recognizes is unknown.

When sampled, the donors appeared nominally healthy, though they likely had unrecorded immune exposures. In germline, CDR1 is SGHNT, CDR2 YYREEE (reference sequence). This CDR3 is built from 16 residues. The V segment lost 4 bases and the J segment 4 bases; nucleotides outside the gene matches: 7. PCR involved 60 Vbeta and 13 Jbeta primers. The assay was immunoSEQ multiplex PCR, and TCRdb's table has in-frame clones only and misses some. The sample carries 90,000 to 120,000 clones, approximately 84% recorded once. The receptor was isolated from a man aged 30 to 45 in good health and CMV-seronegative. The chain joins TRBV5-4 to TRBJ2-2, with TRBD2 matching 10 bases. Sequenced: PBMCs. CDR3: CASSDSGRISTGELFF. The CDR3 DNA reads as TGTGCCAGCAGCGATAGCGGGAGGATCTCCACCGGGGAGCTGTTTTTT. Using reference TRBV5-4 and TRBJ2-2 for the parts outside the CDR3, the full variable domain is ETGVTQSPTHLIKTRGQQVTLRCSSQSGHNTVSWYQQALGQGPQFIFQYYREEENGRGNFPPRFSGLQFPNYSSELNVNALELDDSALYLCASSDSGRISTGELFFGEGSRLTVL.